Following are 26 T cell receptor beta chains from one sample sequenced in a study of shared T cell receptors in the human thymus. The repertoire was sequenced with immunoSEQ multiplex PCR; TCRdb's copy has only in-frame clones and lacks some. The top ten hold more than 0.008% of the sample, which has approximately 760,000 clones, 80% to 90% seen once. These data are also associated with another study on human thymus T cells.

Sequenced: thymocytes. The receptor source for this set is a girl under three years old with a congenital heart defect.

This rearrangement joins TRBV9 to TRBJ1-4; the D gene is possibly TRBD1 (5 bases). Germline V gene sequence: CDR1 SGDLS, CDR2 YYNGEE. With 0 bases removed from V and 6 bases from J, the gap between germline ends came to 12 bases. The CDR3 spans 15 residues. CDR3 nucleotides: TGTGCCAGCAGCGTAGAGGATAGGGGCCATGAAAAACTGTTTTTT. The encoded protein is CASSVEDRGHEKLFF.

J is TRBJ1-5 and V is TRBV6-5; D not resolved. The CDR3 covers 13 residues. CDR1 is MNHEY, CDR2 SVGAGI, per germline. The V end was cut by 6 bases, the J end by 5 bases, with 11 bases between. The CDR3, as DNA: TGTGCCAGCAGCCCGAAAAGAGATCAGCCCCAGCATTTT. The encoded protein is CASSPKRDQPQHF.

J is TRBJ1-1 and V is TRBV7-2, with D unclear. With 2 bases removed from V and 0 bases from J, the gap between germline ends came to 10 bases. From germline, CDR1 is SGHTA and CDR2 FQGNSA. The CDR3 has 15 amino acids. CDR3 loop: CASSLTYTLNTEAFF. CDR3 nucleotides: TGTGCCAGCAGCTTAACGTACACCTTGAACACTGAAGCTTTCTTT.

This clone was observed a few times. The rearrangement links TRBV13 to TRBJ1-3, with 7 bases lining up with TRBD1. Germline assignment: CDR1 PRHDT and CDR2 FYEKMQ (reference sequence). With 5 bases clipped from V and 0 bases from J, the junction kept 16 bases outside the gene matches. The CDR3 runs to 19 residues. The CDR3 loop reads CASSLNGTETSSSGNTIYF. CDR3 bases: TGTGCCAGCAGCCTAAACGGGACAGAAACGTCGAGCTCTGGAAACACCATATATTTT.

The chain carries TRBV15 and TRBJ1-2; a possible D gene is TRBD1 (6 bases). This CDR3 spans 16 amino acids. Trimming shortened V by 5 bases and J by 2 bases, and 18 bases separated the two germline ends. The germline V gene has CDR1 LNHNV and CDR2 YYDKDF (reference sequence). CDR3 sequence reads: CATSDAGGGPNYGYTF. CDR3 coding DNA: TGTGCCACCAGCGACGCCGGGGGGGGGCCCAACTATGGCTACACCTTC.

The chain couples TRBV15 to TRBJ2-1; a weak D match, TRBD1 (6 bases). Germline CDR1 is LNHNV and CDR2 is YYDKDF (reference sequence). The CDR3 covers 14 residues. The V and J ends lost 5 bases and 5 bases respectively, with 13 bases between them. CDR3 DNA: TGTGCCACCAGCGGTCGACAGGCCCACAATGAGCAGTTCTTC. This encodes CATSGRQAHNEQFF.

The V and J genes are TRBV4-2 and TRBJ1-1; 7 bases line up with TRBD1. The CDR3 contains 16 residues. J was trimmed by 11 bases and V by 2 bases; bases with no gene match: 17. The germline V gene has CDR1 LGHNA and CDR2 YNFKEQ. The CDR3 loop reads CASSQLLILGGGLAFF. CDR3 sequence (DNA): TGTGCCAGCAGCCAACTCCTTATACTAGGGGGCGGGTTGGCTTTCTTT.

This rearrangement joins TRBV28 to TRBJ1-2; D possibly corresponds to TRBD1 (6 bases). This CDR3 region has 14 residues. Germline CDR1 reads MDHEN; CDR2 reads SYDVKM. The ends were cut back, 2 bases at V and 6 bases at J, with 13 bases in the middle. CDR3 in amino acids: CASSLGGGVDGYTF. CDR3 DNA: TGTGCCAGCAGTTTAGGGGGGGGCGTTGATGGCTACACCTTC.

V gene TRBV19 combines with J gene TRBJ2-1; 12 bases align to TRBD2. CDR1 LNHDA and CDR2 SQIVND come from the germline V gene (reference sequence). CDR3 length equals 14 residues. The V and J ends lost 9 bases and 5 bases, in that order; junction bases with no gene match: 5. The CDR3 region is CARGLAGPDNEQFF. CDR3 sequence (DNA): TGTGCCAGGGGACTAGCGGGCCCCGACAATGAGCAGTTCTTC.

This rearrangement joins TRBV27 to TRBJ1-1, with a tentative D call TRBD1 (6 bases). V was cut by 6 bases and J by 2 bases, with 16 bases left in between. The CDR3 totals 15 residues. Per germline, CDR1 MNHEY and CDR2 SMNVEV (reference sequence). The CDR3 DNA reads TGTGCCAGCAGGCCGGGACACCGATTCAACACTGAAGCTTTCTTT. It translates to CASRPGHRFNTEAFF.

This clone was seen just once. The chain combines TRBV19 with TRBJ2-4, with 10 positions matching TRBD2. Germline loops: CDR1 LNHDA, CDR2 SQIVND (reference sequence). The CDR3 consists of 19 residues. Losses at the gene ends were 3 bases for V and 1 base for J; bases not matched to a gene: 12. CDR3 bases: TGTGCCAGTAGTATTATCCCCTTACTAGCGGGGTTTGCCAAAAACATTCAGTACTTC. Its translation: CASSIIPLLAGFAKNIQYF.

This chain joins TRBV29-1 and TRBJ2-1; TRBD2 matches 10 bases. Germline V lookup: CDR1 SQVTM, CDR2 ANQGSEA. The CDR3 length is 13 residues. Trimming cost V 6 bases and J 3 bases; bases outside gene matches: 2. CDR3 in amino acids: CSVRTSGYNEQFF. Written as DNA, the CDR3 is TGCAGCGTCCGGACTAGCGGCTACAATGAGCAGTTCTTC.

The chain is built from TRBV18 and TRBJ2-7, with 7 bases fitting TRBD1. The CDR3 length is 16 residues. The trim removed 0 bases at V and 2 bases at J, leaving 7 bases unmatched. Germline V gene data show CDR1 as KGHSH and CDR2 as LQKENI. This chain's CDR3 is CASSPPGQGDTYEQYF. CDR3 sequence (DNA): TGTGCCAGCTCACCACCGGGGCAGGGGGATACCTACGAGCAGTACTTC.

The CDR3 nucleotides read TGTGCCAGCAGCCAGGCAGGGGGGACTGAAGCTTTCTTT. Its protein product is CASSQAGGTEAFF. This chain uses TRBV11-2 with TRBJ1-1, with 7 bases that match TRBD1. V gave up 5 bases and J gave up 5 bases; unmatched junction bases: 5. Germline CDR1 and CDR2: SGHAT and FQNNGV. The CDR3 runs 13 residues.

This chain links TRBV10-2 with TRBJ2-1; 9 nucleotides agree with TRBD2. The germline V gene encodes CDR1 WSHSY and CDR2 SAAADI. The J segment lost 3 bases and the V segment lost 6 bases, leaving 6 bases of the junction unmatched. CDR3 size: 15 residues. The CDR3 nucleotides read TGCGCCAGCAGCGCCTCGCGGGGGGGCTACAATGAGCAGTTCTTC. It encodes CASSASRGGYNEQFF.

This chain uses TRBV27 with TRBJ2-7, with 9 bases that match TRBD1. Germline V gene data show CDR1 as MNHEY and CDR2 as SMNVEV (reference sequence). There are 15 residues in the CDR3. The V segment lost 2 bases and the J segment 5 bases; nucleotides outside the gene matches: 7. CDR3 DNA sequence: TGTGCCAGCAGTTTAATTAGTCGACAGGGGGACGAGCAGTACTTC. Translated, it gives CASSLISRQGDEQYF.

CDR3 loop: CASSTGSREGTQETTTNEKLFF. DNA of the CDR3: TGTGCCAGTAGTACCGGATCCAGGGAGGGAACGCAGGAGACCACAACTAATGAAAAACTGTTTTTT. The chain carries TRBV19 and TRBJ1-4; D is perhaps TRBD1 (5 bases). The CDR3 consists of 22 residues. In germline, CDR1 is LNHDA, CDR2 SQIVND (reference sequence). Trimming removed 4 bases at V and 0 bases at J, with 30 bases between.

V gene TRBV5-6 combines with J gene TRBJ1-1; TRBD1 matches 8 bases. Per germline, CDR1 SGHDT and CDR2 YYEEEE. The length of the CDR3 is 18 residues. V lost 2 bases, J lost 4 bases, and 16 bases stayed unmatched. The CDR3: CASSFDSTGAKLATEAFF. In DNA form, the CDR3 reads TGTGCCAGCAGCTTTGATTCGACAGGGGCTAAGTTGGCCACTGAAGCTTTCTTT.

The chain uses TRBV6-5 and TRBJ1-1; TRBD1 agrees at 8 bases. CDR3 size: 13 residues. CDR1 and CDR2 (germline): MNHEY, SVGAGI. V dropped 0 bases and J dropped 7; count of bases not matched to a gene: 1. The CDR3 is CASSYSGQVEAFF. CDR3 nucleotide sequence: TGTGCCAGCAGTTACTCGGGACAGGTTGAAGCTTTCTTT.

J is TRBJ1-5 and V is TRBV28, with 8 positions matching TRBD1. The CDR3 covers 18 residues. Per the germline V gene, CDR1 is MDHEN and CDR2 is SYDVKM. Trimming removed 0 bases from V and 0 bases from J; junction bases left unmatched: 7. The CDR3 region has the DNA TGTGCCAGCAGTTTATGGGACAGGGAATTTCATAGCAATCAGCCCCAGCATTTT. Protein: CASSLWDREFHSNQPQHF.

The chain recombines TRBV5-5 with TRBJ2-7; possible D gene TRBD1, 5 bases. The length of the CDR3 is 15 residues. Trimming left V 4 bases short and J 7 bases short, with 21 bases between. From germline, CDR1 is SGHKS and CDR2 YYEKEE (reference sequence). CDR3 sequence: CASSPQNMTALEQYF. For the CDR3, the DNA is TGTGCCAGCAGCCCCCAAAATATGACAGCTCTGGAGCAGTACTTC.

V and J are TRBV7-9 and TRBJ2-7; the D gene is possibly TRBD1 (5 bases). Trimming cost V 5 bases and J 0 bases, with 14 bases left between them. Germline assignment: CDR1 SEHNR and CDR2 FQNEAQ (reference sequence). This CDR3 contains 15 residues. In nucleotides, the CDR3 is TGTGCCAGCAGCATACCCGGCAGGGTCTCCTACGAGCAGTACTTC. Translation gives CASSIPGRVSYEQYF.

The rearrangement links TRBV19 to TRBJ1-5; D is possibly TRBD1 (5 bases). Germline V lookup: CDR1 LNHDA, CDR2 SQIVND (reference sequence). The CDR3 is made up of 14 amino acids. Trimming stripped 6 bases from V and 5 bases from J, with 14 bases between. The CDR3 here is CASRGRVKDQPQHF. The CDR3 nucleotides are TGTGCCAGTAGGGGCAGGGTTAAGGATCAGCCCCAGCATTTT.

CDR3 in amino acids: CASTRTSGGSLQETQYF. The CDR3, as DNA: TGTGCCAGCACCCGGACTAGCGGGGGTTCCCTCCAAGAGACCCAGTACTTC. The chain is built from TRBV9 and TRBJ2-5; 13 bases map to TRBD2. The ends lost 6 bases at V and 1 base at J; junction bases unmatched: 9. The CDR3 is made up of 17 amino acids. Germline-derived CDR1 and CDR2 are SGDLS and YYNGEE.

The chain carries TRBV5-1 and TRBJ1-2; possibly TRBD1 for D (6 bases). Germline V gene data show CDR1 as SGHRS and CDR2 as YFSETQ. Trimming shortened V by 3 bases and J by 4 bases, and 16 bases separated the two germline ends. The CDR3 is 15 amino acids. The CDR3 loop reads CASSWGGRGTYGYTF. The CDR3 coding sequence is TGCGCCAGCAGCTGGGGGGGGAGGGGGACCTATGGCTACACCTTC.

J is TRBJ1-2 and V is TRBV19; D perhaps matches TRBD1 (5 bases). The CDR3 loop spans 18 amino acids. CDR1 and CDR2 from the germline V gene are LNHDA and SQIVND (reference sequence). Trimming removed 0 bases from V and 8 bases from J, with 25 bases in between. CDR3: CASSIDLIDSGRRGGYTF. The DNA of the CDR3 is TGTGCCAGTAGTATAGACCTCATCGACAGCGGGAGAAGGGGAGGCTACACCTTC.